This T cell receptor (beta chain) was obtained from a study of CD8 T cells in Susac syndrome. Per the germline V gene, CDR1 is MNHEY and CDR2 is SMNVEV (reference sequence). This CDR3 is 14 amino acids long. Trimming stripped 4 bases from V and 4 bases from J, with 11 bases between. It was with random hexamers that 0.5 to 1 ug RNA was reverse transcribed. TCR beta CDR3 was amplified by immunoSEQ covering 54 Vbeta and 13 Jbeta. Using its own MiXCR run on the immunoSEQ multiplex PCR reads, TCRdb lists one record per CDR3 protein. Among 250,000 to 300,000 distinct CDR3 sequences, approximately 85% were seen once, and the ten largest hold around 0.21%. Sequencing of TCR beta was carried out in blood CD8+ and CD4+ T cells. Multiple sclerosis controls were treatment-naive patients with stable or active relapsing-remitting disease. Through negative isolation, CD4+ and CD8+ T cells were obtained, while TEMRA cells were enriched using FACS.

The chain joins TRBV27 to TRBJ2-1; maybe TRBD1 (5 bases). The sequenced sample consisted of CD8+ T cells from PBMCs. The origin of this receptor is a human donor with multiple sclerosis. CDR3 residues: CASSWGRSYNEQFF. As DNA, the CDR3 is TGTGCCAGCAGTTGGGGCAGGTCGTACAATGAGCAGTTCTTC.